This TCR beta chain stems from a study of Graves' ophthalmopathy and Graves' hyperthyroidism. Broader study findings: The 13-signature model separated ophthalmopathy from stable hyperthyroidism at just under 90% sensitivity and approximately 81% specificity.

The sequenced template was RNA, covering the TCR beta CDR3 region. The first round was an RT-PCR with HTBI primers, and the second round was a multiplex PCR. TCRdb redid the calling of the multiplex PCR reads with MiXCR, one entry per CDR3 protein. Of hundreds of thousands of distinct CDR3 sequences in the sample, about a fifth were seen once. The hyperthyroidism patients, aged 18 to 65, had been newly diagnosed, with under 2 months' duration. It was on clinical symptoms, serum thyroxine, TRAb, thyroid ultrasound and orbital computed tomography that diagnosis relied. As the starting material, over 9 ml of fresh peripheral blood yielded the PBMCs. This CDR3 is 15 amino acids long. V was shortened by 8 bases and J by 2 bases, with 16 bases between the two germline ends. CDR1 GTSNPN and CDR2 SVGIG come from the germline V gene (reference sequence). There are many counts of this clonotype. What it binds is unknown.

The chain is built from TRBV30 and TRBJ2-6, with D tentatively TRBD1 (5 bases). The sequenced sample was peripheral blood. This TCR came from a woman in her late teens or twenties with stable Graves' hyperthyroidism. Some clones in this sample may be carry-over from other donors' samples. CDR3 sequence: CAGPRARAGANVLTF. In DNA, the CDR3 is TGTGCCGGGCCCAGGGCCAGAGCTGGGGCCAACGTCCTGACTTTC. The full variable domain, in which reference TRBV30 and TRBJ2-6 provide the parts outside the CDR3, is SQTIHQWPATLVQPVGSPLSLECTVEGTSNPNLYWYRQAAGRGLQLLFYSVGIGQISSEVPQNLSASRPQDRQFILSSKKLLLSDSGFYLCAGPRARAGANVLTFGAGSRLTVL.